A selection of T cell receptor beta chains follows, all from one sample in a study of PD-L1 blockade in urothelial cancer. The data were produced by immunoSEQ multiplex PCR, yet TCRdb's version contains in-frame clones alone and is incomplete. This sample carries under 40,000 clones, roughly four fifths of them seen once, and the ten largest clones take under 8%. The sequencing here drew on PBMCs, taken around atezolizumab (anti-PD-L1) treatment. Receptors were obtained from a man aged 55-75 years with urothelial cancer. CDR3s include the opening cysteine and the closing phenylalanine or tryptophan. Each record gives: J gene, D gene, V gene, clone size, CDR3 protein, CDR3 DNA. A D gene is named only where the DNA matches it firmly. Rows give clone size only sometimes, using once, few, many, or a class for an expanded clone.

TRBJ2-7 | NA | TRBV28 | NA | CASSSPEGGAYEQYF | TGTGCCAGCAGTTCCCCCGAGGGGGGGGCCTACGAGCAGTACTTC
TRBJ2-2 | NA | TRBV15 | NA | CATSREAYNTGELFF | TGTGCCACCAGCAGAGAGGCATATAACACCGGGGAGCTGTTTTTT
TRBJ1-2 | NA | TRBV19 | NA | CASSTRWIARNYGYTF | TGTGCCAGTAGTACCCGTTGGATAGCTAGGAACTATGGCTACACCTTC
TRBJ1-1 | NA | TRBV5-1 | once | CASSRGMGNTEAFF | TGCGCCAGCAGCAGGGGGATGGGGAACACTGAAGCTTTCTTT
TRBJ1-5 | NA | TRBV5-1 | NA | CASSLDGNQPQHF | TGCGCCAGCAGCTTGGACGGGAATCAGCCCCAGCATTTT
TRBJ1-1 | TRBD1 | TRBV25-1 | NA | CASGPGQTQAFF | TGTGCCAGCGGACCGGGACAGACCCAAGCTTTCTTT
TRBJ2-2 | NA | TRBV30 | NA | CAWSVQKTGELFF | TGTGCCTGGAGTGTACAAAAGACCGGGGAGCTGTTTTTT
TRBJ1-6 | NA | TRBV7-9 | NA | CASIRAGAVDNSPLHF | TGTGCCAGCATCCGCGCAGGGGCGGTGGATAATTCACCCCTCCACTTT
TRBJ1-5 | NA | TRBV28 | NA | CASSLYRVRSNQPQHF | TGTGCCAGCAGTCTATACAGGGTTCGTAGCAATCAGCCCCAGCATTTT
TRBJ2-7 | NA | TRBV28 | NA | CATRGSLLIHEQYF | TGTGCCACTAGGGGATCCCTGCTCATCCACGAGCAGTACTTC
TRBJ1-6 | TRBD1 | TRBV19 | NA | CASSATRQGLSGSPLHF | TGTGCCAGTAGTGCCACCCGACAGGGGTTAAGCGGTTCACCCCTCCACTTT
TRBJ1-1 | TRBD1 | TRBV11-3 | NA | CASSSKTGLNTEAFF | TGTGCCAGCAGCAGCAAGACAGGGTTGAACACTGAAGCTTTCTTT
TRBJ1-2 | NA | TRBV6-1 | NA | CASSAGPRGNYGYTF | TGTGCCAGCAGTGCGGGGCCCAGGGGTAACTATGGCTACACCTTC
TRBJ2-7 | NA | TRBV6-1 | NA | CASPRGAGLEQYF | TGTGCCAGCCCCCGAGGGGCGGGGTTGGAGCAGTACTTC
TRBJ2-1 | NA | TRBV18 | NA | CASSPTAAQSHEQFF | TGTGCCAGCTCACCGACAGCCGCACAATCCCATGAGCAGTTCTTC
TRBJ1-2 | TRBD1 | TRBV5-1 | NA | CASSFSSGQLNYGYTF | TGCGCCAGCAGCTTTTCGTCGGGACAGCTGAACTATGGCTACACCTTC
TRBJ2-7 | TRBD1 | TRBV28 | NA | CASALTGASYEQYF | TGTGCCAGCGCTTTGACAGGGGCCTCCTACGAGCAGTACTTC
TRBJ2-6 | TRBD1 | TRBV18 | once | CASSPGTGLSGANVLTF | TGTGCCAGCTCGCCCGGGACAGGACTTTCTGGGGCCAACGTCCTGACTTTC
TRBJ2-2 | NA | TRBV6-6 | NA | CASSYSRTGELFF | TGTGCCAGCAGTTACTCGCGCACCGGGGAGCTGTTTTTT
TRBJ2-2 | NA | TRBV7-9 | NA | CASSYTLGGHTGELFF | TGTGCCAGCAGTTATACATTGGGGGGGCACACCGGGGAGCTGTTTTTT
TRBJ1-2 | TRBD1 | TRBV7-2 | NA | CASSLGGDSYGYTF | TGTGCCAGCAGCTTAGGGGGGGACAGCTATGGCTACACCTTC
TRBJ2-1 | TRBD2 | TRBV27 | NA | CASSSSGGAWGEQFF | TGTGCCAGCAGTTCTAGCGGGGGGGCCTGGGGGGAGCAGTTCTTC
TRBJ1-6 | NA | TRBV28 | once | CASSLIASSYNSPLHF | TGTGCCAGCAGTTTAATAGCGAGCTCCTATAATTCACCCCTCCACTTT
TRBJ1-1 | NA | TRBV10-3 | NA | CAISESSGSRTEAFF | TGTGCCATCAGTGAGTCGTCTGGGAGCCGGACTGAAGCTTTCTTT
TRBJ1-3 | NA | TRBV11-2 | NA | CASSLALDSGNTIYF | TGTGCCAGCAGCTTAGCATTAGACTCTGGAAACACCATATATTTT
TRBJ1-1 | TRBD1 | TRBV9 | NA | CASSQAGQGAEAFF | TGTGCCAGCAGCCAAGCGGGACAGGGTGCCGAAGCTTTCTTT
TRBJ1-2 | NA | TRBV27 | NA | CASSLHKANYGYTF | TGTGCCAGCAGTTTACACAAAGCTAACTATGGCTACACCTTC